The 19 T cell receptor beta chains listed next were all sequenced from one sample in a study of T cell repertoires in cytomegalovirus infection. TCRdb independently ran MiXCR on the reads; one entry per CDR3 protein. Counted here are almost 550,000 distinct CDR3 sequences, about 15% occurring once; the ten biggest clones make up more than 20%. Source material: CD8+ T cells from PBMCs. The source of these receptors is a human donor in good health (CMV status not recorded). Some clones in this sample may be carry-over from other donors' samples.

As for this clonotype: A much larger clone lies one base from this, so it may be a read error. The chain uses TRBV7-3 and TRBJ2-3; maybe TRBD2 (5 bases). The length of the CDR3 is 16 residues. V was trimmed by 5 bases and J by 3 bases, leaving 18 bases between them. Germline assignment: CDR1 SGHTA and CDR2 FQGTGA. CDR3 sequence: CASSLLRRARTDTQYF. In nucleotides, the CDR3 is TGTGCCAGCAGCCTCCTTAGGCGGGCGAGAACAGATACGCAGTATTTT.

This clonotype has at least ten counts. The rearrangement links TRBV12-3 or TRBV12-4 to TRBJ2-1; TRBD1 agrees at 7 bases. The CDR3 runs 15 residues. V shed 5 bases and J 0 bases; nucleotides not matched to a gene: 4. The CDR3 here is CASSGRGSSYNEQFF. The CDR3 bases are TGTGCCAGCAGTGGCAGGGGGAGCTCCTACAATGAGCAGTTCTTC.

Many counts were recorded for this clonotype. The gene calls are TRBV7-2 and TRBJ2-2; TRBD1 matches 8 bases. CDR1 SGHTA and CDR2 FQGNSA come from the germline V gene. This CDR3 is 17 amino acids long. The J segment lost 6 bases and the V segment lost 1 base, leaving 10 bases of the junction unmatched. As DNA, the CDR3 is TGTGCCAGCAGCTTAGTACAGGACAGGGATTATCCCGGGGAGCTGTTTTTT. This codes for CASSLVQDRDYPGELFF.

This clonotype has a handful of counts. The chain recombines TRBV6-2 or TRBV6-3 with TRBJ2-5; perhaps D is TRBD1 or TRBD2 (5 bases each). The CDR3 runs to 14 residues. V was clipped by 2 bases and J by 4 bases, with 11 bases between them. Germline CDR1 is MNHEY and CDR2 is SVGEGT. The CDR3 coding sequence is TGTGCCAGCAGTTACAGAGGGACCGTAGAGACCCAGTACTTC. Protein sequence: CASSYRGTVETQYF.

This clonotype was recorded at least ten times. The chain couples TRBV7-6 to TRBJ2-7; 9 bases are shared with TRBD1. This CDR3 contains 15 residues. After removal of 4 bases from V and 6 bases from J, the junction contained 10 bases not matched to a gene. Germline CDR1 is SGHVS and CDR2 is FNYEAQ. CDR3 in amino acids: CASSSTGTGYLEQYF. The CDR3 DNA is TGTGCCAGCAGCTCGACCGGGACAGGGTACCTCGAGCAGTACTTC.

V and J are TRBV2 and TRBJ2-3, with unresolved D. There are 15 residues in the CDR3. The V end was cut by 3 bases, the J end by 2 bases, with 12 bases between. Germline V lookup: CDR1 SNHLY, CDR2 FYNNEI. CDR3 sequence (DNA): TGTGCCAGCAGTGACCGCACGGAGCTCACAGATACGCAGTATTTT. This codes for CASSDRTELTDTQYF.

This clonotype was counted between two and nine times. In DNA form, the CDR3 reads TGTGCCAGCAGCGTTTTCTGGGAGAGAGAAGCTTTCTTT. This translates into CASSVFWEREAFF. This chain joins TRBV6-2 or TRBV6-3 and TRBJ1-1; no firm D call. This CDR3 is built from 13 residues. V lost 6 bases and J lost 8, with 16 bases in between. CDR1 and CDR2 from the germline V gene are MNHEY and SVGEGT.

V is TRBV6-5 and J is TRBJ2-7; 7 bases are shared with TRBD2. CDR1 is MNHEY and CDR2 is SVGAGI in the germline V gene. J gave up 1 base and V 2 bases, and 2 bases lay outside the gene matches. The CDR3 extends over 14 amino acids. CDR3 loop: CASSYGEGSYEQYF. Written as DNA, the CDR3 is TGTGCCAGCAGTTACGGGGAGGGGTCCTACGAGCAGTACTTC.

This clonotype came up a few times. CDR3 sequence reads: CASSYSTSDGLEQYF. CDR3 coding DNA: TGTGCCAGCAGTTACTCGACTAGCGATGGCCTCGAGCAGTACTTC. This chain connects TRBV6-5 to TRBJ2-7, with 8 bases lining up with TRBD2. From germline, CDR1 is MNHEY and CDR2 SVGAGI. V gave up 0 bases and J gave up 6 bases; unmatched junction bases: 7. This CDR3 is 15 amino acids long.

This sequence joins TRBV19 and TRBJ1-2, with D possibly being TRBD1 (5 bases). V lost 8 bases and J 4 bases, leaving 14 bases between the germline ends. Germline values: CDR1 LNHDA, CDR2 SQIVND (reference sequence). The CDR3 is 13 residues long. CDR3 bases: TGTGCCAGTCGCAAACAGGTCCCCTATGGCTACACCTTC. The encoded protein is CASRKQVPYGYTF.

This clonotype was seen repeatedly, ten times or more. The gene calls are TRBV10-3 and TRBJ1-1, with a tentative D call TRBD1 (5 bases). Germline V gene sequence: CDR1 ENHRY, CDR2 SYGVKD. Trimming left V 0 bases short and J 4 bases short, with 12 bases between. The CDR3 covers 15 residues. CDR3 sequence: CAISESGGGVTEAFF. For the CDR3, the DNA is TGTGCCATCAGTGAGTCCGGGGGAGGCGTCACTGAAGCTTTCTTT.

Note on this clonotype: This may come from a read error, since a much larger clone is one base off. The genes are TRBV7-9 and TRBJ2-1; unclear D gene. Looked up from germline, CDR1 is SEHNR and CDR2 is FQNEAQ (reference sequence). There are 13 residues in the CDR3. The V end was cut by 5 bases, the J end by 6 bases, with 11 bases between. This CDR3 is CASSPTAFNEQFF. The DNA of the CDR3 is TGTGCCAGCAGCCCCACTGCGTTCAATGAGCAGTTCTTC.

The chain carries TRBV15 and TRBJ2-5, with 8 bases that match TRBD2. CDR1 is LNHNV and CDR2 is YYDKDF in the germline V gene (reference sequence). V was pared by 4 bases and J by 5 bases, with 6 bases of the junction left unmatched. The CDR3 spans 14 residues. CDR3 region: CATSTGGGKETQYF. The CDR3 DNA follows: TGTGCCACCAGCACCGGCGGGGGGAAGGAGACCCAGTACTTC.

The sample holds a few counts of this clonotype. The CDR3 coding sequence is TGTGCCAGCAGTTACCCTTTTACTAGCGCAGACTACGAGCAGTACTTC. As protein: CASSYPFTSADYEQYF. The chain employs TRBV6-2 or TRBV6-3 and TRBJ2-7, with TRBD2 matching 7 bases. J gave up 3 bases and V 2 bases, and 10 bases lay outside the gene matches. This CDR3 is 16 amino acids long. The germline V gene encodes CDR1 MNHEY and CDR2 SVGEGT.

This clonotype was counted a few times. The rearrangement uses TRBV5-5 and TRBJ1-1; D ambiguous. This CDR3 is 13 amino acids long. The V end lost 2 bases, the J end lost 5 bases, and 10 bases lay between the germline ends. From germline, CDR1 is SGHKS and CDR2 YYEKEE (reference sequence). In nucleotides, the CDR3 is TGTGCCAGCAGCTTAAACAGCCAAACTGAAGCTTTCTTT. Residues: CASSLNSQTEAFF.

Here the CDR3 reads CASSLAGATYEQYF. The CDR3, as DNA: TGTGCCAGCAGCTTGGCGGGGGCCACCTACGAGCAGTACTTC. The rearrangement uses TRBV5-6 and TRBJ2-7; D assignment may be TRBD1 or TRBD2 (6 bases each). This CDR3 spans 14 amino acids. Trimming stripped 0 bases from V and 2 bases from J, with 9 bases between. Germline V gene sequence: CDR1 SGHDT, CDR2 YYEEEE.

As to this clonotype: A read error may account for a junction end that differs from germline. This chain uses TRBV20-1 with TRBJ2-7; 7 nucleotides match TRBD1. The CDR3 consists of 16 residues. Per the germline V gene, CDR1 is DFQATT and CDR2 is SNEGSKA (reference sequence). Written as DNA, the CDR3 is TGCAGTGCGAGAGAACGACAGGGAACTTCTCCCTACGAGCAGTACTTC. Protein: CSARERQGTSPYEQYF.

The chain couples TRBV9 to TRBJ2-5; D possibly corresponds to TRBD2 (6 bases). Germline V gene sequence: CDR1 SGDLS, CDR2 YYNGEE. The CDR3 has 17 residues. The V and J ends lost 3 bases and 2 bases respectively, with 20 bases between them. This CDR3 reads CASSAGTYLMVQETQYF. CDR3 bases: TGTGCCAGCAGCGCGGGGACTTATCTGATGGTGCAAGAGACCCAGTACTTC.

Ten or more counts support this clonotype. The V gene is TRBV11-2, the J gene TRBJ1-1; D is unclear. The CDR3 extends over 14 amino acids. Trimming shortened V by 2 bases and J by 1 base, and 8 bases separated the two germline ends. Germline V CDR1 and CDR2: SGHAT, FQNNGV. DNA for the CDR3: TGTGCCAGCAGCTTATGGTCAGGGAACACTGAAGCTTTCTTT. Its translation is CASSLWSGNTEAFF.